This section outlines one T cell receptor beta chain sequence together with its context. Its cognate antigen is unknown. The sample is drawn from a study of T-cell memory formation after mild COVID-19. The overall study: TCR clustering was largely donor specific. Study-wide results and limits: The study found balanced CD4/CD8 in clones contracting day 15 to 85 and a CD4+ lean in later expanders.

5'RACE primed at constant segments yielded TCR alpha and TCR beta cDNA libraries bearing sample barcodes and UMIs. TCRdb re-analysed the 5' RACE reads in MiXCR, keeping a single row per CDR3 protein. Here the sample spans hundreds of thousands of distinct CDR3 sequences, approximately 15% being singletons. Per the germline V gene, CDR1 is MGHRA and CDR2 is YSYEKL. The CDR3 totals 16 residues. V lost 1 base to trimming and J lost 7 bases; unmatched junction nucleotides: 9. The chain links TRBV4-1 to TRBJ1-1; 10 nucleotides match TRBD1. What was sequenced was PBMCs or a T cell subset sorted from them (not recorded which). This sequence was found in a man between 18 and 29 years old who had mild COVID-19 (a few samples of this study predate the infection). Cell type and time point are not known. CDR3: CASSQGGTGVWGEAFF. The DNA for the CDR3 is TGCGCCAGCAGCCAAGGGGGGACAGGGGTTTGGGGTGAAGCTTTCTTT.